The 32 T cell receptor beta chains below all came from one sample that was sequenced in a study of T cell repertoires in cytomegalovirus infection. Using its own MiXCR run on the reads, TCRdb lists one record per CDR3 protein. The sample lists some 480,000 distinct CDR3 sequences; around 30% were seen once. These receptors' targets are unknown. Specimen: cultured PBMCs, collected from culture after CMV antigen stimulation. The receptors shown here come from a human donor in good health (CMV status not recorded). Some clones in this sample may be carry-over from other donors' samples.

This sequence joins TRBV15 and TRBJ1-3; unclear D gene. The CDR3 runs to 15 residues. Trimming left V 3 bases short and J 1 base short, with 10 bases between. In germline, CDR1 is LNHNV, CDR2 YYDKDF (reference sequence). In DNA form, the CDR3 reads TGTGCCACCAGCAGCGGGTCGGGGTCTGGAAACACCATATATTTT. Encoded protein: CATSSGSGSGNTIYF. The whole variable domain, filled in from reference TRBV15 and TRBJ1-3, reads DAMVIQNPRYQVTQFGKPVTLSCSQTLNHNVMYWYQQKSSQAPKLLFHYYDKDFNNEADTPDNFQSRRPNTSFCFLDIRSPGLGDTAMYLCATSSGSGSGNTIYFGEGSWLTVV.

This clonotype was found many times. V and J are TRBV7-2 and TRBJ2-3, with D hard to call. V was pared by 5 bases and J by 0 bases, with 3 bases between. CDR1 is SGHTA and CDR2 is FQGNSA in the germline V gene. The CDR3 is 12 amino acids. CDR3 amino acids: CASSQSTDTQYF. CDR3 nucleotide sequence: TGTGCCAGCAGCCAAAGCACAGATACGCAGTATTTT.

This clonotype was counted only a few times. The V and J genes are TRBV5-6 and TRBJ2-1; possibly TRBD1 for D (5 bases). With 0 bases removed from V and 9 bases from J, the gap between germline ends came to 16 bases. The CDR3 length is 15 residues. Germline V gene lookup returns CDR1 SGHDT and CDR2 YYEEEE. Here the CDR3 reads CASSLGRGSGREQFF. CDR3 in DNA: TGTGCCAGCAGCTTGGGACGCGGTTCAGGGCGTGAGCAGTTCTTC. Looking up the rest from reference TRBV5-6 and TRBJ2-1 gives the full variable domain: DAGVTQSPTHLIKTRGQQVTLRCSPKSGHDTVSWYQQALGQGPQFIFQYYEEEERQRGNFPDRFSGHQFPNYSSELNVNALLLGDSALYLCASSLGRGSGREQFFGPGTRLTVL.

The chain recombines TRBV5-1 with TRBJ2-1, with TRBD2 matching 8 bases. The CDR3 length is 15 residues. The junction had 7 bases not matched to a gene; V was cut back by 3 bases and J by 5 bases. Germline V gene sequence: CDR1 SGHRS, CDR2 YFSETQ. CDR3 nucleotides: TGCGCCAGCAGCTCCGGGACTAGGGGCCACAATGAGCAGTTCTTC. This gives the protein CASSSGTRGHNEQFF.

The CDR3 coding sequence is TGTGCCACCAGTGACATCTACAATGAGCAGTTCTTC. It is translated as CATSDIYNEQFF. This chain uses TRBV24-1 with TRBJ2-1; D not certain. V lost 4 bases and J lost 3, with 3 bases in between. Germline V gives CDR1 KGHDR, CDR2 SFDVKD. The CDR3 runs to 12 residues.

This clonotype appeared a few times. The chain uses TRBV6-6 and TRBJ1-2, with TRBD1 matching 9 bases. V was pared by 2 bases and J by 4 bases, with 2 bases of the junction left unmatched. The CDR3 contains 14 residues. Germline V gene lookup returns CDR1 MNHNY and CDR2 SVGAGI (reference sequence). In DNA, the CDR3 is TGTGCCAGCAGTTACCCGACAGGGGGCTATGGCTACACCTTC. As protein: CASSYPTGGYGYTF.

The J gene is TRBJ1-4, the V gene TRBV10-3, with 7 bases identical to TRBD1. Germline CDR1 and CDR2: ENHRY and SYGVKD. The V and J ends lost 7 bases and 5 bases, in that order; junction bases with no gene match: 4. CDR3 size: 13 residues. The CDR3 coding sequence is TGTGCCATCAATCGGGACAGAAATGAAAAACTGTTTTTT. Protein product: CAINRDRNEKLFF.

The chain has TRBV5-1 and TRBJ2-3, with 7 bases matching TRBD1. V lost 5 bases, J lost 2 bases, and 11 bases stayed unmatched. Germline V gene lookup returns CDR1 SGHRS and CDR2 YFSETQ. The CDR3 covers 16 residues. The CDR3 here is CASSRGQLPSTDTQYF. CDR3 nucleotides: TGCGCCAGCAGTCGGGGACAGCTGCCGTCCACAGATACGCAGTATTTT.

In this sample, this clonotype turned up a few times. This sequence joins TRBV19 and TRBJ1-3; 7 nucleotides line up with TRBD1. Germline V gene lookup returns CDR1 LNHDA and CDR2 SQIVND (reference sequence). With V trimmed by 7 bases and J by 4 bases, 4 bases remained unmatched. The CDR3 loop spans 13 amino acids. CDR3 protein: CASNPGQGNTIYF. The CDR3 DNA reads as TGTGCCAGTAATCCGGGACAGGGAAACACCATATATTTT.

V usage is TRBV2 and J usage is TRBJ2-7, with D unresolved. The germline gives CDR1 SNHLY, CDR2 FYNNEI. V lost 6 bases, J lost 0 bases, and 12 bases lay in between. The CDR3 has 14 residues. In DNA, the CDR3 is TGTGCCAGCAGAGTCAGCTACCTCTCCTACGAGCAGTACTTC. Its protein is CASRVSYLSYEQYF.

This clonotype has ten or more counts. The chain recombines TRBV7-2 with TRBJ1-2; TRBD1 aligns across 7 bases. The V gene end was trimmed by 5 bases and the J gene end by 5 bases; junction bases not matched to a gene: 5. This CDR3 region has 13 residues. Looked up from germline, CDR1 is SGHTA and CDR2 is FQGNSA. CDR3 amino acids: CASSRDRAYGYTF. In nucleotides, the CDR3 is TGTGCCAGCAGCCGGGACAGAGCTTATGGCTACACCTTC.

The chain carries TRBV28 and TRBJ2-7, with D perhaps TRBD1 (6 bases). Per germline, CDR1 MDHEN and CDR2 SYDVKM. The CDR3 sequence is 13 residues long. The V end was cut by 3 bases, the J end by 5 bases, with 11 bases between. CDR3: CASSLGHFDEQYV. Written as DNA, the CDR3 is TGTGCCAGCAGTTTGGGACATTTTGACGAGCAGTACGTC.

The chain's CDR3 is CASSFQGVVGYTF. The CDR3 nucleotides read TGTGCCAGCAGCTTTCAGGGGGTGGTTGGCTACACCTTC. This chain links TRBV5-4 with TRBJ1-2; 7 bases map to TRBD1. With 2 bases clipped from V and 7 bases from J, the junction kept 5 bases outside the gene matches. Germline CDR1 is SGHNT and CDR2 is YYREEE (reference sequence). There are 13 residues in the CDR3.

This clonotype was detected only a few times. This sequence joins TRBV4-1 and TRBJ1-5, with unresolved D. V lost 3 bases to trimming and J lost 8 bases, with 11 bases between them. The germline V gene has CDR1 MGHRA and CDR2 YSYEKL. The CDR3 has 13 residues. The CDR3 DNA reads as TGCGCCAGCAGCCATCGTGGGATGGAGCCCCAGCATTTT. It specifies CASSHRGMEPQHF.

V and J are TRBV10-3 and TRBJ2-1, with 8 bases matching TRBD1. The V gene's germline CDR1 is ENHRY and CDR2 SYGVKD. J gave up 2 bases and V 2 bases, and 2 bases lay outside the gene matches. This CDR3 is 15 amino acids long. The chain's CDR3 is CAISEGQGPYNEQFF. DNA of the CDR3: TGTGCCATCAGTGAGGGACAGGGTCCCTACAATGAGCAGTTCTTC.

The rearrangement links TRBV6-2 or TRBV6-3 to TRBJ2-7; 8 nucleotides align to TRBD2. J was trimmed by 5 bases and V by 7 bases; bases with no gene match: 16. The germline V gene has CDR1 MNHEY and CDR2 SVGEGT. CDR3 length equals 16 residues. The CDR3: CASMGVRKRGKDEQYF. The CDR3 DNA is TGTGCCAGCATGGGTGTAAGAAAGCGGGGGAAAGACGAGCAGTACTTC.

The CDR3 nucleotides are TGCGCCAGCAGCCAAAACCCCGGTGGTGAGCAGTTCTTC. Residues: CASSQNPGGEQFF. The rearrangement uses TRBV4-3 and TRBJ2-1; D is uncertain. Deletions cut 2 bases from V and 9 bases from J, with 11 bases between. Germline lookup yields CDR1 LGHNA and CDR2 YSLEER. This CDR3 spans 13 amino acids.

This chain links TRBV11-2 with TRBJ2-3; D possibly corresponds to TRBD1 (6 bases). The CDR3 runs to 17 residues. V was trimmed by 5 bases and J by 2 bases, leaving 20 bases between them. Germline V CDR1 and CDR2: SGHAT, FQNNGV. CDR3 sequence: CASSRQTGRLITDTQYF. In nucleotides, the CDR3 is TGTGCCAGCAGCCGCCAGACAGGTCGACTAATCACAGATACGCAGTATTTT.

This clonotype was picked up a small number of times. V usage is TRBV19 and J usage is TRBJ1-5; 7 bases fit TRBD1. The CDR3 loop spans 11 amino acids. Germline V lookup: CDR1 LNHDA, CDR2 SQIVND (reference sequence). V shed 8 bases and J 6 bases; nucleotides not matched to a gene: 1. The CDR3 loop reads CASQGGQPQHF. CDR3 bases: TGTGCCAGTCAGGGGGGTCAGCCCCAGCATTTT.

This clonotype was seen ten or more times. The chain has TRBV7-2 and TRBJ2-1, with 7 bases that match TRBD1. This CDR3 comprises 16 residues. The J segment lost 1 base and the V segment lost 5 bases, leaving 8 bases of the junction unmatched. Germline V gives CDR1 SGHTA, CDR2 FQGNSA. This chain's CDR3 is CASSIRTGTSYNEQFF. Written as DNA, the CDR3 is TGTGCCAGCAGCATCCGGACAGGAACTTCCTACAATGAGCAGTTCTTC.

This clonotype was observed a single time. V gene TRBV10-3 combines with J gene TRBJ2-2, with 8 bases identical to TRBD1. This CDR3 has 15 residues. V lost 3 bases and J lost 4; bases outside the gene matches: 4. In germline, CDR1 is ENHRY, CDR2 SYGVKD. This chain's CDR3 is CAISDDRGATGELFF. The CDR3 DNA reads as TGTGCCATCAGTGACGACAGGGGAGCCACCGGGGAGCTGTTTTTT.

The genes are TRBV4-3 and TRBJ1-6; D unclear. The V end lost 0 bases, the J end lost 0 bases, and 9 bases lay between the germline ends. CDR3 length: 17 amino acids. The germline gives CDR1 LGHNA, CDR2 YSLEER. CDR3 region: CASSQDWESSYNSPLHF. The CDR3 nucleotides read TGCGCCAGCAGCCAAGATTGGGAGAGCTCCTATAATTCACCCCTCCACTTT.

DNA of the CDR3: TGTGCCAGCAGCTTTAGACTAGCGGGAGGCCTCAGCACAGATACGCAGTATTTT. Translating gives CASSFRLAGGLSTDTQYF. The chain employs TRBV7-2 and TRBJ2-3; TRBD2 agrees at 13 bases. After removal of 3 bases from V and 0 bases from J, the junction contained 6 bases not matched to a gene. The CDR3 covers 18 residues. CDR1 and CDR2 (germline): SGHTA, FQGNSA.

The chain links TRBV3-1 to TRBJ2-1; 13 nucleotides agree with TRBD2. Germline V CDR1 and CDR2: LGHDT, YNNKEL (reference sequence). The CDR3 is 18 residues long. Trimming at V came to 0 bases and at J to 2 bases, leaving 4 bases not matched to a gene. The CDR3 loop is CASSQDRTSGSPYNEQFF. CDR3 bases: TGTGCCAGCAGCCAAGACAGGACTAGCGGGAGCCCCTACAATGAGCAGTTCTTC.

This clonotype showed up many times. The V gene is TRBV7-2, the J gene TRBJ2-2; 7 nucleotides align to TRBD2. The germline V gene encodes CDR1 SGHTA and CDR2 FQGNSA. V was pared by 8 bases and J by 6 bases, with 9 bases of the junction left unmatched. The length of the CDR3 is 14 residues. CDR3 region: CASGRGRFAGELFF. The CDR3 DNA is TGTGCCAGCGGACGCGGGAGATTTGCCGGGGAGCTGTTTTTT.

There are a few counts of this clonotype. V usage is TRBV4-1 and J usage is TRBJ1-4, with D possibly matching TRBD1 (6 bases). This CDR3 spans 16 amino acids. Germline CDR1 reads MGHRA; CDR2 reads YSYEKL. The germline V and J ends were trimmed by 3 bases and 6 bases, with 17 bases remaining between them. CDR3 nucleotide sequence: TGCGCCAGCAGCCACCTTGGACAGACTAAAGATGAAAAACTGTTTTTT. It encodes CASSHLGQTKDEKLFF.

This clonotype showed up many times. The CDR3 bases are TGTGCCAGCAGCTTACCCGAACAGGCAGATACGCAGTATTTT. This encodes CASSLPEQADTQYF. The chain is built from TRBV7-8 and TRBJ2-3; D is possibly TRBD1 (5 bases). Per germline, CDR1 SGHVS and CDR2 FQNEAQ. The CDR3 is 14 residues long. The V gene lost 2 bases and the J gene lost 4 bases, with 10 bases spanning the gap.

The V gene is TRBV4-1, the J gene TRBJ1-1, with D unclear. The germline CDR1 and CDR2 sequences are MGHRA and YSYEKL. Trimming shortened V by 2 bases and J by 0 bases, and 10 bases separated the two germline ends. The CDR3 is 15 amino acids. CDR3 sequence reads: CASSQPQTLNTEAFF. CDR3 bases: TGCGCCAGCAGCCAACCCCAGACGTTGAACACTGAAGCTTTCTTT.

This clonotype was counted many times. This rearrangement joins TRBV7-2 to TRBJ1-2; the match to TRBD1 covers 7 bases. Germline CDR1 SGHTA, CDR2 FQGNSA. V shed 4 bases, J shed 5 bases, and the junction held 4 bases outside the gene matches. The CDR3 is 13 residues long. CDR3 region: CASSSGDRYGYTF. The CDR3 DNA is TGTGCCAGCAGCTCCGGGGACAGATATGGCTACACCTTC.

This chain connects TRBV12-3 or TRBV12-4 to TRBJ2-3; D is unclear. This CDR3 spans 12 amino acids. V was cut by 5 bases and J by 6 bases, with 9 bases left in between. The CDR3 protein is CASSRAWDTQYF. CDR3 DNA: TGTGCCAGCAGTCGAGCTTGGGATACGCAGTATTTT.

V usage is TRBV5-5 and J usage is TRBJ1-2, with D hard to call. CDR1 SGHKS and CDR2 YYEKEE come from the germline V gene (reference sequence). V lost 0 bases and J lost 1, with 7 bases in between. The CDR3 has 14 amino acids. CDR3 DNA: TGTGCCAGCAGCTTGGATGTGATTAACTATGGCTACACCTTC. Translating it yields CASSLDVINYGYTF. The full variable domain, completed using reference TRBV5-5 and TRBJ1-2, is DAGVTQSPTHLIKTRGQQVTLRCSPISGHKSVSWYQQVLGQGPQFIFQYYEKEERGRGNFPDRFSARQFPNYSSELNVNALLLGDSALYLCASSLDVINYGYTFGSGTRLTVV.

The V call is TRBV11-3, the J call TRBJ1-1; 7 bases are a match to TRBD1. The CDR3 covers 15 residues. CDR1 is SGHNT, CDR2 YENEEA, per germline. The ends lost 3 bases at V and 0 bases at J; junction bases unmatched: 4. The CDR3 DNA sequence: TGTGCCAGCAGCTTTACCGGGACAGTGAACACTGAAGCTTTCTTT. It encodes CASSFTGTVNTEAFF. The full variable domain, completed using reference TRBV11-3 and TRBJ1-1, is EAGVVQSPRYKIIEKKQPVAFWCNPISGHNTLYWYLQNLGQGPELLIRYENEEAVDDSQLPKDRFSAERLKGVDSTLKIQPAELGDSAVYLCASSFTGTVNTEAFFGQGTRLTVV.